This T cell receptor (beta chain) is drawn from a study of molecular identifiers for immune sequencing clone quantification. Study-wide points: Beyond 20 RNA copies, clones held over 97% of effector molecules, compared with under 1% in naive cells.

Input for naive CD8 libraries was roughly 20,000 to 1,000,000 sorted cells; the RNA fraction used was 10%, 30% or 50%. Naive CD8 T cells were sorted as CD8+CD4-CCR7+CD45RA+. The use of previously described methods and listed TCR primers produced the bulk TCR libraries. TCRdb itself ran the PCR reads through MiXCR, one entry per CDR3 protein. The repertoire holds some 590,000 distinct CDR3 sequences, with less than 30% as singletons. The table lists this clonotype with a few counts. Its antigen remains unknown. The length of the CDR3 is 15 residues. The germline V gene has CDR1 SGHAT and CDR2 FQNNGV. The V end was cut by 1 base, the J end by 2 bases, with 11 bases between.

The sample consisted of naive CD8+ T cells from blood, with Jurkat cell RNA spiked in. Stated subset: FACS-sorted CD8+CD4-CCR7+CD45RA+ naive T cells. The chain has TRBV11-2 and TRBJ1-2, with D possibly being TRBD1 (6 bases). The receptor's source is a human donor in good health. Some libraries in this study had Jurkat cell RNA spiked in. CDR3 nucleotides: TGTGCCAGCAGCTTAGCGGGGGCCGGAAACTATGGCTACACCTTC. Amino acid sequence: CASSLAGAGNYGYTF.